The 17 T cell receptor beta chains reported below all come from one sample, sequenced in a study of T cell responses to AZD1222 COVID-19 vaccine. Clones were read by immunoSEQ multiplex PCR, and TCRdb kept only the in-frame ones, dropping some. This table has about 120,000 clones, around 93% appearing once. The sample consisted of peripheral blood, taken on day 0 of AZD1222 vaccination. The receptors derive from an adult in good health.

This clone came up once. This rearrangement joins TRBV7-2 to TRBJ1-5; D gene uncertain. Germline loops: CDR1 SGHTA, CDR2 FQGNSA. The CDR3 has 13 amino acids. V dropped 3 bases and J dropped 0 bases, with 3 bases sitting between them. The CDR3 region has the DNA TGTGCCAGCAGCTTTAATAGCAATCAGCCCCAGCATTTT. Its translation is CASSFNSNQPQHF.

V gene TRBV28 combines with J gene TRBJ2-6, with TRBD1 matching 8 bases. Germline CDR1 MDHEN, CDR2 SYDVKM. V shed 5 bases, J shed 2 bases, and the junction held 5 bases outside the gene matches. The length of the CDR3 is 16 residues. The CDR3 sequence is CASSPDRAAGANVLTF. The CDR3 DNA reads TGTGCCAGCAGTCCGGACAGGGCGGCTGGGGCCAACGTCCTGACTTTC.

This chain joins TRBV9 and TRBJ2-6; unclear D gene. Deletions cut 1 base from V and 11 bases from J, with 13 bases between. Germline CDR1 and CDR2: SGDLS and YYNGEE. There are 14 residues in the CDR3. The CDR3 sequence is CASSVYQRFDVLTF. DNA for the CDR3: TGTGCCAGCAGCGTATATCAGAGGTTCGACGTCCTGACTTTC. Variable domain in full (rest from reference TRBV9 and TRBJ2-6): DSGVTQTPKHLITATGQRVTLRCSPRSGDLSVYWYQQSLDQGLQFLIQYYNGEERAKGNILERFSAQQFPDLHSELNLSSLELGDSALYFCASSVYQRFDVLTFGAGSRLTVL.

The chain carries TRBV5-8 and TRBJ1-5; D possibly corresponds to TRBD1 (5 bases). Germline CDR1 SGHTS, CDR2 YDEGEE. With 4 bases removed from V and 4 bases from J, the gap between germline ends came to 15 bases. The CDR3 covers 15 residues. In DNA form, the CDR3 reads TGTGCCAGCAGCCGGGTGGAGGGGACTAATCAGCCCCAGCATTTT. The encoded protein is CASSRVEGTNQPQHF.

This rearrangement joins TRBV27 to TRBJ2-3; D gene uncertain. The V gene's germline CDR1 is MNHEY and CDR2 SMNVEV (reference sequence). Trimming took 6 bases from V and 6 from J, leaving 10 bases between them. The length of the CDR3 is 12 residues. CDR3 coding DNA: TGTGCCAGCAGAATGGTCGGGGATACGCAGTATTTT. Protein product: CASRMVGDTQYF.

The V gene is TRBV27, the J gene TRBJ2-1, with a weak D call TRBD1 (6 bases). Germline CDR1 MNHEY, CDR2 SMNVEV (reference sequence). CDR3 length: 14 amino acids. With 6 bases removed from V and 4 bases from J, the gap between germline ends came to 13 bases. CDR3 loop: CASSSLGTYNEQFF. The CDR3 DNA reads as TGTGCCAGCAGCTCACTAGGGACATACAATGAGCAGTTCTTC.

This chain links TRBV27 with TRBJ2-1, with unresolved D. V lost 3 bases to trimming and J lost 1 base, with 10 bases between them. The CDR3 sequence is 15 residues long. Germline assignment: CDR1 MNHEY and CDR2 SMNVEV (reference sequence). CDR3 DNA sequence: TGTGCCAGCAGTTTGAGCGCAAGTTCCTACAATGAGCAGTTCTTC. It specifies CASSLSASSYNEQFF.

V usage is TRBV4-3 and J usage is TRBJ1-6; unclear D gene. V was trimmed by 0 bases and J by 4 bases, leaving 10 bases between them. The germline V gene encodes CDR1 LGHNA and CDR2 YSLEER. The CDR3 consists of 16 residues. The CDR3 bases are TGCGCCAGCAGCCAAGATCGAGGTGATTATAATTCACCCCTCCACTTT. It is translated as CASSQDRGDYNSPLHF.

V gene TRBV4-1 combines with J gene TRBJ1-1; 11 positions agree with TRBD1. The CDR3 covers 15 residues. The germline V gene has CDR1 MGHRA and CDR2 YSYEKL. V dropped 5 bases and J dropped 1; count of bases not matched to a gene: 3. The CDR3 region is CASSEGTGGNTEAFF. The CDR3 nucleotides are TGCGCCAGCAGCGAAGGGACAGGGGGGAACACTGAAGCTTTCTTT.

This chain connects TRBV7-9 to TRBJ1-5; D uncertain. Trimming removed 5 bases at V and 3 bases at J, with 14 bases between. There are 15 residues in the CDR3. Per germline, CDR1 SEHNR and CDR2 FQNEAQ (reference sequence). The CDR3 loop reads CASSRIPGANQPQHF. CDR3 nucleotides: TGTGCCAGCAGCCGCATCCCGGGTGCCAATCAGCCCCAGCATTTT.

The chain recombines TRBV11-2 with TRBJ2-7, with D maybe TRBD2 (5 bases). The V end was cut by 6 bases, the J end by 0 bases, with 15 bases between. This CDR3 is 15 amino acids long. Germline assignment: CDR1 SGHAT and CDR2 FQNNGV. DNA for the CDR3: TGTGCCAGCAGTCTAGAGGCACGGGGCTCCTACGAGCAGTACTTC. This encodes CASSLEARGSYEQYF.

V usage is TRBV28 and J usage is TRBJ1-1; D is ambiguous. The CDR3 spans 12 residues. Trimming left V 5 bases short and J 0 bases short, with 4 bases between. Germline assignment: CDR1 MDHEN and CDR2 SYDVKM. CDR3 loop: CASSLLNTEAFF. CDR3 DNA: TGTGCCAGCAGTCTACTGAACACTGAAGCTTTCTTT.

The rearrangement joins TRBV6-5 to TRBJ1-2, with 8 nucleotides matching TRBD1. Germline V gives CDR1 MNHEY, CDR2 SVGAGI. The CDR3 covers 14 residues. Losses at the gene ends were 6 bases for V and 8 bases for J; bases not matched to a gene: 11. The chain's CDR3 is CASSQRTGTRGYTF. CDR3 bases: TGTGCCAGCAGCCAACGGACAGGGACTAGAGGCTACACCTTC.

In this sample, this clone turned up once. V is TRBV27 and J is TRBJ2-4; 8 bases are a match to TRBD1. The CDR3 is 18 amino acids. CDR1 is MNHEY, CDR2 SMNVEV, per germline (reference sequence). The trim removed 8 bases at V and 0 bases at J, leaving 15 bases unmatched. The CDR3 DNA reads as TGTGCCAGCTCCCGGTTAGGACAGGGTAATGTAGCCAAAAACATTCAGTACTTC. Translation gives CASSRLGQGNVAKNIQYF.

The CDR3 bases are TGTGCCAGCAGCCAAGCCGGGCTGCGGGGGAGCTCCTACAATGAGCAGTTCTTC. As protein: CASSQAGLRGSSYNEQFF. The rearrangement links TRBV3-1 (or the pseudogene TRBV3-2) to TRBJ2-1; the match to TRBD2 covers 7 bases. The CDR3 totals 18 residues. The V gene end was trimmed by 1 base and the J gene end by 0 bases; junction bases not matched to a gene: 9. Germline CDR1 and CDR2: LGHDT and YNNKEL (reference sequence).

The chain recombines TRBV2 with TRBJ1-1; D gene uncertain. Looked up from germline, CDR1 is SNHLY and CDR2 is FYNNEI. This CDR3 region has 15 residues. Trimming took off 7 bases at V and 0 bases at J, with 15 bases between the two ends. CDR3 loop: CASTDSLRVNTEAFF. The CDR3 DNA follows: TGTGCCAGCACCGATTCGCTTAGAGTGAACACTGAAGCTTTCTTT. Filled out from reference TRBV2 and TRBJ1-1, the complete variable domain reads EPEVTQTPSHQVTQMGQEVILRCVPISNHLYFYWYRQILGQKVEFLVSFYNNEISEKSEIFDDQFSVERPDGSNFTLKIRSTKLEDSAMYFCASTDSLRVNTEAFFGQGTRLTVV.

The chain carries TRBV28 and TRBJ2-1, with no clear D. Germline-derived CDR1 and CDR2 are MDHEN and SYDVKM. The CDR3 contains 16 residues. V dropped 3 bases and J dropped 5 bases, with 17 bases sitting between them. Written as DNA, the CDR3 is TGTGCCAGCAGTTTTTCTTATGACCTAGGACACAATGAGCAGTTCTTC. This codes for CASSFSYDLGHNEQFF.